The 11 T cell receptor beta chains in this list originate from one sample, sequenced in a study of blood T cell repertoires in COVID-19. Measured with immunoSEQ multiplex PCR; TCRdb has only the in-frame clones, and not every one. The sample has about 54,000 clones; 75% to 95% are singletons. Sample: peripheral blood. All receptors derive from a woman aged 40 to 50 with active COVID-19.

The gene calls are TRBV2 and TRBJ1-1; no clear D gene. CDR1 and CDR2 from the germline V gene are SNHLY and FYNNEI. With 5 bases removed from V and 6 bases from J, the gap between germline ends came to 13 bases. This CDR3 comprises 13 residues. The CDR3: CASSRELRAEAFF. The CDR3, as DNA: TGTGCCAGCAGTAGAGAACTCCGGGCTGAAGCTTTCTTT.

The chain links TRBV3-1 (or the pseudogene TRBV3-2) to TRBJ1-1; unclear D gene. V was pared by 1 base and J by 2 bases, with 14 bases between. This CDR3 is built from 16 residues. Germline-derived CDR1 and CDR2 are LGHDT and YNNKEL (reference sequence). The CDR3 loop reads CASSQAFWRENTEAFF. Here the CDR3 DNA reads TGTGCCAGCAGCCAAGCGTTTTGGCGGGAAAACACTGAAGCTTTCTTT.

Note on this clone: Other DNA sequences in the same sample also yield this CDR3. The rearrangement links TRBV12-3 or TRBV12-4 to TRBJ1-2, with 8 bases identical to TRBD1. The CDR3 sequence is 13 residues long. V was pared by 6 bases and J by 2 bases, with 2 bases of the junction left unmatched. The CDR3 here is CASSRQGNYGYTF. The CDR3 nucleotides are TGTGCCAGCAGCAGACAGGGGAACTATGGCTACACCTTC.

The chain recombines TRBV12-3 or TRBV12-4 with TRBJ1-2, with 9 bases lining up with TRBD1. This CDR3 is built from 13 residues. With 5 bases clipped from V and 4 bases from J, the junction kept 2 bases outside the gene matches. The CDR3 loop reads CASSEQGAYGYTF. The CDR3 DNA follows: TGTGCCAGCAGTGAACAGGGGGCCTATGGCTACACCTTC.

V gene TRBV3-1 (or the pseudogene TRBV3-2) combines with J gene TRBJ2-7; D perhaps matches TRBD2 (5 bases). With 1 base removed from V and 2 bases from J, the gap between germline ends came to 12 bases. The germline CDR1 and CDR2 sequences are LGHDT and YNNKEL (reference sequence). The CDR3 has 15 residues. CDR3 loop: CASSQGRLPAYEQYF. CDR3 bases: TGTGCCAGCAGCCAAGGCCGACTACCCGCCTACGAGCAGTACTTC.

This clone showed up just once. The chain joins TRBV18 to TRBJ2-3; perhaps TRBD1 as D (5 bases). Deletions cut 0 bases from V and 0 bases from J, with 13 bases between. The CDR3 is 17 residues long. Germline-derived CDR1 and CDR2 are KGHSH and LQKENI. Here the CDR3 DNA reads TGTGCCAGCTCACCACCGGGGCAGGGAATAAGCACAGATACGCAGTATTTT. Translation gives CASSPPGQGISTDTQYF. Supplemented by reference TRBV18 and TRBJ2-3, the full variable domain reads NAGVMQNPRHLVRRRGQEARLRCSPMKGHSHVYWYRQLPEEGLKFMVYLQKENIIDESGMPKERFSAEFPKEGPSILRIQQVVRGDSAAYFCASSPPGQGISTDTQYFGPGTRLTVL.

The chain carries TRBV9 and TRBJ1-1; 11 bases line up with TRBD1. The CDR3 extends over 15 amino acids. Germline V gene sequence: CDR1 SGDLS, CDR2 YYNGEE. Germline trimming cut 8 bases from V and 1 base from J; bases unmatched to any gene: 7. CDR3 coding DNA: TGTGCCAGTACCCGGACAGGGGGCTCGAACACTGAAGCTTTCTTT. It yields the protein CASTRTGGSNTEAFF.

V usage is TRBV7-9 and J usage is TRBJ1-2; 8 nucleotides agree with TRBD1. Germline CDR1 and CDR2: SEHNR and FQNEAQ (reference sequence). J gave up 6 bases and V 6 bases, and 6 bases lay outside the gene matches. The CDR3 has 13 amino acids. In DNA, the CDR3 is TGTGCCAGCAGACCTACAGGGGGAGATGGCTACACCTTC. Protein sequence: CASRPTGGDGYTF.

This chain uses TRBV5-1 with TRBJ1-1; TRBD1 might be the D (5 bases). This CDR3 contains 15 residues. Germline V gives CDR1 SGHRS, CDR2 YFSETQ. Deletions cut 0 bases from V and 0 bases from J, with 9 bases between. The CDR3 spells CASSLVQGVNTEAFF. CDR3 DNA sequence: TGCGCCAGCAGCTTGGTTCAGGGTGTGAACACTGAAGCTTTCTTT.

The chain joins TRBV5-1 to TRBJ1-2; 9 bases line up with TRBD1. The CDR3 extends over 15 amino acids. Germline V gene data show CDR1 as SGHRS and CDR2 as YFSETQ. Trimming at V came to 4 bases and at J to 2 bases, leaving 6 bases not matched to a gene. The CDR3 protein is CASSLRQGGNYGYTF. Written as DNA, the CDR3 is TGCGCCAGCAGCCTTCGACAGGGGGGGAACTATGGCTACACCTTC.

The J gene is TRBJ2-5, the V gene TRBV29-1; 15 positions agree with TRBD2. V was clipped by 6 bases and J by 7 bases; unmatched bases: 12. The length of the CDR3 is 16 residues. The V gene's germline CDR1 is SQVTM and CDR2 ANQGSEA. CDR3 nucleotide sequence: TGCAGCGTGGCCGGGACTAGCGGGGGGCCCGGTGGGACCCAGTACTTC. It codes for CSVAGTSGGPGGTQYF.